What follows describes a single TCR beta chain. Trimming cost V 6 bases and J 6 bases; bases outside gene matches: 9. The CDR3 extends over 14 amino acids. CDR1 SNHLY and CDR2 FYNNEI come from the germline V gene. The sample originates from a study of blood T cell repertoires in COVID-19. Study-level background: Samples taken during acute and convalescent COVID-19 were collected in the United States, Italy and Spain.

Original methodology: By means of reference gene primer amplification, nucleated cell counts were estimated. Assay: immunoSEQ multiplex PCR; the TCRdb copy retains only in-frame clones and omits some. V and J calls plus clone size are reproduced from that table; the DNA served to infer D and trimming. The table lists approximately 480,000 clones, 80% to 90% of them singletons. This sequence originates from a man younger than 30 with COVID-19, enrolled during active disease. Specimen: peripheral blood. J is TRBJ2-7 and V is TRBV2, with TRBD2 matching 9 bases. The DNA of the CDR3 is TGTGCCAGCAGGGAAAATAGCGGGAGTACCGAGCAGTACTTC. This encodes CASRENSGSTEQYF.